Each of the 13 T cell receptor beta chains below was sequenced from the same sample in a study of blood T cell repertoires in COVID-19. This table comes from immunoSEQ multiplex PCR, and its TCRdb copy is limited to in-frame clones, with some not included. The table records about 370,000 clones, 85% to 90% of them present only once. The specimen sequenced was PBMCs or T cells enriched from blood (not recorded which). These receptor sequences come from a man aged 18 to 30 who had recovered from COVID-19.

This sequence joins TRBV7-9 and TRBJ2-3; D not resolved. The ends were cut back, 7 bases at V and 4 bases at J, with 24 bases in the middle. Germline V gene lookup returns CDR1 SEHNR and CDR2 FQNEAQ (reference sequence). The CDR3 spans 17 residues. The CDR3 is CASNKASRSTRADTQYF. In nucleotides, the CDR3 is TGTGCCAGCAACAAAGCGTCCCGATCCACTCGGGCAGATACGCAGTATTTT.

The chain is built from TRBV27 and TRBJ2-1, with 10 bases lining up with TRBD2. This CDR3 has 22 amino acids. V shed 2 bases and J 2 bases; nucleotides not matched to a gene: 21. The germline CDR1 and CDR2 sequences are MNHEY and SMNVEV (reference sequence). The CDR3 coding sequence is TGTGCCAGCAGTTTAAACCTTCGCCTAGCGGGGGTGTACAAGAGGGCCTACAATGAGCAGTTCTTC. It codes for CASSLNLRLAGVYKRAYNEQFF.

This clone was found once. The V and J genes are TRBV6-1 and TRBJ2-1; maybe TRBD1 (5 bases). Trimming pared 0 bases from V and 5 bases from J, leaving 8 bases between. Germline V gene data show CDR1 as MNHNS and CDR2 as SASEGT. The CDR3 runs to 14 residues. The CDR3 nucleotides are TGTGCCAGCAGTGAAGCACAGGTAAACAATGAGCAGTTCTTC. Amino acid sequence: CASSEAQVNNEQFF.

V usage is TRBV10-3 and J usage is TRBJ2-3; no firm D call. The V end was cut by 0 bases, the J end by 2 bases, with 18 bases between. Germline lookup yields CDR1 ENHRY and CDR2 SYGVKD. The CDR3 covers 18 residues. This CDR3 reads CAISESMIMLNSTDTQYF. As DNA, the CDR3 is TGTGCCATCAGTGAGTCGATGATAATGCTGAACTCCACAGATACGCAGTATTTT.

This chain connects TRBV3-1 (or the pseudogene TRBV3-2) to TRBJ2-5; D is ambiguous. Germline V gene lookup returns CDR1 LGHDT and CDR2 YNNKEL (reference sequence). V shed 4 bases and J shed 4 bases, with 13 bases lying between them. This CDR3 region has 14 residues. The CDR3 DNA is TGTGCCAGCAGCCTCGGGTTAATGAGAGAGACCCAGTACTTC. It is translated as CASSLGLMRETQYF.

This clone was seen a handful of times. The J gene is TRBJ1-1, the V gene TRBV7-9; possible D gene TRBD1, 5 bases. The CDR3 has 14 amino acids. V was cut by 1 base and J by 3 bases, with 9 bases left in between. The germline CDR1 and CDR2 sequences are SEHNR and FQNEAQ (reference sequence). The CDR3 coding sequence is TGTGCCAGCAGCTTAGTCAGCAGGGACACTGAAGCTTTCTTT. It codes for CASSLVSRDTEAFF.

The chain joins TRBV28 to TRBJ2-7; weak D call: TRBD2 (6 bases). The CDR3 loop spans 13 amino acids. The germline gives CDR1 MDHEN, CDR2 SYDVKM. Deletions cut 6 bases from V and 5 bases from J, with 14 bases between. The CDR3 protein is CASRPGGVHEQYF. The CDR3 region has the DNA TGTGCCAGCAGGCCTGGCGGGGTGCACGAGCAGTACTTC.

The chain has TRBV28 and TRBJ2-7; D perhaps matches TRBD2 (5 bases). Germline CDR1 is MDHEN and CDR2 is SYDVKM. Trimming removed 7 bases at V and 4 bases at J, with 14 bases between. There are 13 residues in the CDR3. CDR3 residues: CASTDSSNYEQYF. The CDR3 bases are TGTGCCAGCACGGACTCATCGAATTACGAGCAGTACTTC.

The chain uses TRBV27 and TRBJ2-1, with D maybe TRBD2 (5 bases). With 2 bases removed from V and 0 bases from J, the gap between germline ends came to 17 bases. CDR3 length: 18 amino acids. Germline loops: CDR1 MNHEY, CDR2 SMNVEV (reference sequence). CDR3 sequence reads: CASSLIFGRLSSYNEQFF. Written as DNA, the CDR3 is TGTGCCAGCAGTTTAATCTTTGGCAGACTAAGCTCCTACAATGAGCAGTTCTTC.

The chain recombines TRBV5-6 with TRBJ1-1; D perhaps matches TRBD1 (6 bases). Between the trimmed V and J ends, which lost 0 bases and 3 bases, there was a span of 9 bases. This CDR3 contains 14 residues. Germline V gene data show CDR1 as SGHDT and CDR2 as YYEEEE. The chain's CDR3 is CASSLGGLDTEAFF. CDR3 in DNA: TGTGCCAGCAGCTTGGGGGGGCTGGACACTGAAGCTTTCTTT.

The J gene is TRBJ1-3, the V gene TRBV19, with 7 bases identical to TRBD1. Germline loops: CDR1 LNHDA, CDR2 SQIVND (reference sequence). The CDR3 consists of 16 residues. J lost 2 bases, V lost 10 bases, and 14 bases had no gene match. The CDR3 sequence: CATQRNTGAAGNTIYF. The CDR3 DNA is TGTGCCACCCAGCGTAATACAGGGGCTGCTGGAAACACCATATATTTT.

The chain is built from TRBV7-2 and TRBJ1-5; 10 bases line up with TRBD1. The V segment lost 7 bases and the J segment 7 bases; nucleotides outside the gene matches: 7. The CDR3 contains 14 residues. The germline V gene encodes CDR1 SGHTA and CDR2 FQGNSA. The chain's CDR3 is CASTVGQGGQPQHF. The CDR3 bases are TGTGCCAGCACCGTTGGACAGGGGGGGCAGCCCCAGCATTTT.

The V gene is TRBV5-4, the J gene TRBJ1-3; a possible D gene is TRBD1 (5 bases). Germline CDR1 and CDR2: SGHNT and YYREEE (reference sequence). This CDR3 spans 13 amino acids. Between the trimmed V and J ends, which lost 1 base and 8 bases, there was a span of 10 bases. The CDR3 nucleotides are TGTGCCAGCAGCTTGATCGACAGAGACACCATATATTTT. Translated, it gives CASSLIDRDTIYF.